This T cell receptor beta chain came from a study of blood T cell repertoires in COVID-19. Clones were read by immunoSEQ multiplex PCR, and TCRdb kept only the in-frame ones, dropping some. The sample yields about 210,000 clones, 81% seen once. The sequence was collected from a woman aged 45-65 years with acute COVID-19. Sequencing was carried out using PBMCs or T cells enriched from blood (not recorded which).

The CDR3 nucleotides read TGTGCCAGCAGTTACAGGAGCTCCTATAATTCACCCCTCCACTTT. Its translation: CASSYRSSYNSPLHF. The V and J genes are TRBV27 and TRBJ1-6, with TRBD1 as a possible D gene (5 bases). The V and J ends lost 4 bases and 0 bases respectively, with 7 bases between them. The CDR3 covers 15 residues. In germline, CDR1 is MNHEY, CDR2 SMNVEV (reference sequence).